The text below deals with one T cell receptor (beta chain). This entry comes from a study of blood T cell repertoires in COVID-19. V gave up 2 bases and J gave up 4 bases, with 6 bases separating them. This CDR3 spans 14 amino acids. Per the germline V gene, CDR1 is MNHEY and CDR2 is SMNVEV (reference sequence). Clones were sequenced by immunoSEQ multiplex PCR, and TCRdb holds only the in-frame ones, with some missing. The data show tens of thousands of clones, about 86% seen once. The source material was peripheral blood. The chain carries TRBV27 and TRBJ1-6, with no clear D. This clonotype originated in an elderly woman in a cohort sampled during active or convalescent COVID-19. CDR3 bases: TGTGCCAGCAGTTTAGATCTATATAATTCACCCCTCCACTTT. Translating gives CASSLDLYNSPLHF.